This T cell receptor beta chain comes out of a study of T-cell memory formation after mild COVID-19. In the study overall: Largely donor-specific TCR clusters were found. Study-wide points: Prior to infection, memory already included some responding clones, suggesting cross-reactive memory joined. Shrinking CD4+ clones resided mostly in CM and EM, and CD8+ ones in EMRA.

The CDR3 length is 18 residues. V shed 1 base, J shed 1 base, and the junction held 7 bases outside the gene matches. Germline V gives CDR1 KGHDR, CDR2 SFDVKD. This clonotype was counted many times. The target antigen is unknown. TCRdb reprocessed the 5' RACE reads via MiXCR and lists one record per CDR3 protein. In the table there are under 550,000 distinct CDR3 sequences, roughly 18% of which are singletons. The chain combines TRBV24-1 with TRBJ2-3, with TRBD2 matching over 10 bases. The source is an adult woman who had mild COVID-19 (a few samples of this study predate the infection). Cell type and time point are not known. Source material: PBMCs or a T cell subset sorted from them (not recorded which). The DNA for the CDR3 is TGTGCCACCAGTGATTTAACTAGGGGGACTAGCGGCACAGATACGCAGTATTTT. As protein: CATSDLTRGTSGTDTQYF.